This TCR beta chain was captured in a study of cytotoxic CD8 clonotypes in ibrutinib-treated CLL. Overall study results and limits: Baseline clonality, higher than in age-matched healthy donors, tracked circulating CD8+ T-cell counts.

Method: immunoSEQ multiplex PCR; TCRdb's copy keeps in-frame clones and lacks some. This sample has over 100,000 clones, with approximately 85% found just once. V trimming: 3 bases; J trimming: 0 bases; junction bases outside the gene matches: 4. The CDR3 spans 15 residues. Germline loops: CDR1 MNHNS, CDR2 SASEGT. Ten or more counts support this clone. Its target is unknown. Sequenced material: PBMCs, taken after 24 months of ibrutinib treatment. This clonotype was obtained from a human donor with chronic lymphocytic leukemia. The V and J genes are TRBV6-1 and TRBJ1-2, with TRBD1 matching over 7 bases. CDR3 in DNA: TGTGCCAGCAGTGATTGGACAGGTCCTAACTATGGCTACACCTTC. Residues: CASSDWTGPNYGYTF.